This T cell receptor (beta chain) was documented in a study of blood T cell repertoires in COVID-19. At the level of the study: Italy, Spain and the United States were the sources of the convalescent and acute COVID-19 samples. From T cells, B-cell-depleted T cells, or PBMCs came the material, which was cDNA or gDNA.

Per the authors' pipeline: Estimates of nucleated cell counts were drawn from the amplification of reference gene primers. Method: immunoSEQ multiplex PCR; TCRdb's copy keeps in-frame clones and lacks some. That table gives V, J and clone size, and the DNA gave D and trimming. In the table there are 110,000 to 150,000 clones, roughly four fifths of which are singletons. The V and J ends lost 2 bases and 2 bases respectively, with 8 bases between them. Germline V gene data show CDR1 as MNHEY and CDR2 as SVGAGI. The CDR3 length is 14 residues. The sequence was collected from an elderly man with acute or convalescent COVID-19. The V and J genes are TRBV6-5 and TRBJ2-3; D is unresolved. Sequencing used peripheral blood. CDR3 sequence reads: CASSYGQFTDTQYF. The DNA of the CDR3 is TGTGCCAGCAGTTACGGTCAGTTCACAGATACGCAGTATTTT.